A single T cell receptor (beta chain) is shown here with its context. No antigen is known for it. The sample holds no much larger clone one base away, and base qualities are not on file. This specimen's time point label, per the study, means: about 28 days (+/-7) after the second vaccine dose. AZD1222 recipients given second doses at about 4 weeks or at about 12 weeks were pooled, since spike-specific TCR depth and breadth were not found to differ between the two schedules. Vaccinee samples came from UK trials COV001 and COV002, including a single-blind randomized controlled phase 2/3 trial of AZD1222 (ChAdOx1 nCoV-19) in healthy adults. For TCRbeta chain sequencing, PBMC samples from trial participants were taken at day 0 and at day 28 after the second dose. From the cysteine up to the phenylalanine, the CDR3 has a length of 13 residues. Only the CDR3 region is kept as DNA, spanning 39 bases read in frame from base 1. Per the germline V gene (reference sequence), LNHDA is the CDR1 and SQIVND is the CDR2. Relative to germline, V is 9 bases shorter and J is 6 bases shorter, with 18 bases between their ends.

This record comes from a study of T cell responses to AZD1222 COVID-19 vaccine (dated by TCRdb to about 2021). Background for the entire study: TCR sequencing covered roughly 230 trial participants: 207 given two doses of AZD1222 and about 26 given two doses of MenACWY control vaccine. Trial participants were enrolled by age into subgroups of 18-55, 56-69 and 70-plus years, and about 150, 27 and 61 TCR-sequenced participants, respectively, were included in these subgroups.

Points the paper makes about the study in general: Conclusions about previously exposed vaccinees were limited because only six AZD1222 recipients were SARS-CoV-2 seropositive at baseline. Participants were mostly white British and included more females than males, and it was suggested by the authors that clonal diversity may have been underestimated. Because no day 14 peak-response samples were available, repertoires were characterized only after the peak T cell response. The whole spike protein was spanned by vaccine-associated CD4 TCRs, and dominant responses were seen in regions 160-218 and 743-854. Spike-specific TCR breadth and depth rose significantly after two AZD1222 doses compared with day 0 and with MenACWY recipients. Reportedly, almost half of the unique spike-specific TCRs recognized epitopes lying outside the regions that are mutated in the B.1.351 and B.1.1.7 variants. The 56-69-year group was small, and its depth increase did not reach significance, likely because of low power.

The CDR3 regions of human TCRbeta chains were subjected to immunosequencing. Under the source paper's analysis protocol: Repertoire TCRs were matched against a reference library of SARS-CoV-2-specific TCRs generated with the MIRA antigen-specificity platform. Breadth meant the fraction of unique TCRs that were SARS-CoV-2-associated, whereas depth meant the fraction of total T cells that were SARS-CoV-2-associated. Using the MIRA data, every spike-specific TCR was mapped to the spike region that the TCR reacted to and assigned to either a CD4 or a CD8 class. Log10-transformed breadth and depth values were compared by one-way ANOVA with Sidak's multiple comparisons tests. Entries here come from immuneACCESS through TCRdb and include only in-frame sequences with V and J called. Some clones fail to appear in such tables; in the studies checked, an unresolved V gene covers under half of the shortfall, and the cause of the remainder is unknown. Clone size and V and J calls were adopted from that table, with D and trimming inferred from the DNA. The sample records 95,000 to 100,000 clones, roughly 83% of which are singletons. The top ten clonotypes cover approximately 14% of the sample.

Recombination joined TRBV19 with TRBJ2-7, and TRBD2 may be the D gene, going by 5 matching bases. The TCR comes from an adult who received the AZD1222 COVID-19 vaccine. This specimen was peripheral blood, taken 28 days after the second AZD1222 dose. The nucleotide sequence is TGTGCCAGCCGGCAACTAGTGGATAGCGAGCAGTACTTC. Its protein reads: CASRQLVDSEQYF.